Shown below are 20 T cell receptor beta chains from a single sample sequenced in a study of T-cell reconstitution after alpha-beta-depleted transplantation in children. This sample's TCRbeta library carried unique molecular identifier barcodes. In TCRdb, the PCR reads were re-called with MiXCR into one record per CDR3 protein. The table has about 200,000 distinct CDR3 sequences, just under 6.5% seen once; the top ten hold under 6%. The source was PBMCs, collected before TCRalphabeta/CD19-depleted stem cell transplant. The source is a girl less than two years old with combined immunodeficiency, due to receive a stem cell transplant.

The chain carries TRBV11-1 and TRBJ2-1; TRBD2 is a possible D gene (6 bases). Germline V lookup: CDR1 SGHAT, CDR2 FQDESV (reference sequence). V was pared by 0 bases and J by 5 bases, with 17 bases between. The CDR3 spans 17 residues. In DNA, the CDR3 is TGTGCCAGCAGCTTAGCGCTCGGGCTAGCGCAAAACAATGAGCAGTTCTTC. Translating it yields CASSLALGLAQNNEQFF.

This clonotype was detected ten times or more. This chain connects TRBV20-1 to TRBJ1-5; TRBD1 matches 7 bases. This CDR3 region has 17 residues. Germline-derived CDR1 and CDR2 are DFQATT and SNEGSKA (reference sequence). The J segment lost 0 bases and the V segment lost 3 bases, leaving 11 bases of the junction unmatched. CDR3 region: CSARSGGAYSSNQPQHF. The CDR3 nucleotides are TGCAGTGCTAGGTCAGGGGGGGCGTACAGTAGCAATCAGCCCCAGCATTTT.

This clonotype was observed many times. The chain has TRBV4-2 and TRBJ2-1; no reliable D call. Trimming stripped 0 bases from V and 3 bases from J, with 6 bases between. This CDR3 is built from 14 residues. CDR1 and CDR2 (germline): LGHNA, YNFKEQ. The chain's CDR3 is CASSQEGFYNEQFF. Written as DNA, the CDR3 is TGTGCCAGCAGCCAAGAGGGCTTCTACAATGAGCAGTTCTTC.

This clonotype was seen only a few times. J is TRBJ2-7 and V is TRBV7-9, with 9 bases lining up with TRBD1. Unmatched junction bases numbered 4, after V lost 2 bases and J lost 2 bases. This CDR3 has 15 amino acids. Germline V gene sequence: CDR1 SEHNR, CDR2 FQNEAQ (reference sequence). DNA for the CDR3: TGTGCCAGCAGCTTACTCCGACAGGGGGCCTACGAGCAGTACTTC. It specifies CASSLLRQGAYEQYF.

This clonotype has just a few counts. The rearrangement uses TRBV5-1 and TRBJ2-1; 7 bases align to TRBD2. The CDR3 has 13 residues. Per the germline V gene, CDR1 is SGHRS and CDR2 is YFSETQ. V gave up 2 bases and J gave up 9 bases; unmatched junction bases: 5. CDR3: CASSLTPGGEQFF. The CDR3 DNA is TGCGCCAGCAGCTTAACCCCGGGGGGTGAGCAGTTCTTC. Complete variable domain (other parts from reference TRBV5-1 and TRBJ2-1): KAGVTQTPRYLIKTRGQQVTLSCSPISGHRSVSWYQQTPGQGLQFLFEYFSETQRNKGNFPGRFSGRQFSNSRSEMNVSTLELGDSALYLCASSLTPGGEQFFGPGTRLTVL.

This clonotype appeared many times. J is TRBJ2-2 and V is TRBV24-1; 13 nucleotides match TRBD2. This CDR3 comprises 17 residues. Germline V gene sequence: CDR1 KGHDR, CDR2 SFDVKD. Trimming cost V 5 bases and J 1 base; bases outside gene matches: 3. CDR3 loop: CATSVGTSGENTGELFF. The CDR3 bases are TGTGCCACCAGTGTTGGGACTAGCGGGGAGAACACCGGGGAGCTGTTTTTT.

Only one count was recorded for this clonotype. The chain has TRBV20-1 and TRBJ2-7, with TRBD1 matching over 7 bases. Unmatched junction bases numbered 10, after V lost 6 bases and J lost 2 bases. The CDR3 runs to 14 residues. Germline V gives CDR1 DFQATT, CDR2 SNEGSKA (reference sequence). In DNA, the CDR3 is TGCAGTGCCGGAGGTCCCCAGGGGGCCTACGAGCAGTACTTC. Translating gives CSAGGPQGAYEQYF.

The chain recombines TRBV20-1 with TRBJ1-5; D gene uncertain. CDR3 size: 15 residues. The V and J ends lost 0 bases and 0 bases respectively, with 9 bases between them. The germline gives CDR1 DFQATT, CDR2 SNEGSKA (reference sequence). CDR3 in amino acids: CSARDSENSNQPQHF. CDR3 in DNA: TGCAGTGCTAGAGACAGTGAGAATAGCAATCAGCCCCAGCATTTT.

At least ten counts were recorded for this clonotype. V usage is TRBV6-1 and J usage is TRBJ2-3; tentative D call: TRBD2 (6 bases). The V gene lost 6 bases and the J gene lost 3 bases, with 10 bases spanning the gap. The CDR3 is made up of 13 amino acids. The germline gives CDR1 MNHNS, CDR2 SASEGT. The chain's CDR3 is CASRDGRTDTQYF. The DNA of the CDR3 is TGTGCCAGCAGGGACGGGAGAACAGATACGCAGTATTTT.

This clonotype was seen repeatedly, ten times or more. Here the CDR3 reads CASSTLGTSVQGYEQYF. The CDR3 nucleotides are TGCGCCAGCAGCACCCTCGGGACTAGCGTACAGGGATACGAGCAGTACTTC. This chain connects TRBV5-1 to TRBJ2-7, with 10 bases fitting TRBD2. Unmatched junction bases numbered 14, after V lost 4 bases and J lost 4 bases. The CDR3 sequence is 17 residues long. Germline loops: CDR1 SGHRS, CDR2 YFSETQ.

This clonotype was seen repeatedly, ten times or more. The V call is TRBV29-1, the J call TRBJ2-7; 7 bases agree with TRBD1. CDR3 length: 15 residues. Trimming cost V 0 bases and J 9 bases; bases outside gene matches: 14. Germline CDR1 SQVTM, CDR2 ANQGSEA. The CDR3: CSVEDIRGRFSGQYF. The CDR3 nucleotides are TGCAGCGTTGAAGATATTAGGGGGCGCTTTTCAGGGCAGTACTTC.

At least ten counts were recorded for this clonotype. This chain joins TRBV6-1 and TRBJ2-1, with 7 bases that match TRBD1. Germline CDR1 is MNHNS and CDR2 is SASEGT. There are 15 residues in the CDR3. V lost 5 bases, J lost 4 bases, and 8 bases stayed unmatched. The CDR3 sequence: CASSRSGQQYNEQFF. The CDR3 bases are TGTGCCAGCAGTAGATCGGGACAGCAATACAATGAGCAGTTCTTC.

This clonotype was seen repeatedly, ten times or more. CDR3 region: CSVGWQEKNTEAFF. The CDR3, as DNA: TGCAGCGTTGGATGGCAGGAGAAGAACACTGAAGCTTTCTTT. The V gene is TRBV29-1, the J gene TRBJ1-1; D not certain. V was trimmed by 4 bases and J by 1 base, leaving 13 bases between them. The CDR3 is 14 residues long. Per germline, CDR1 SQVTM and CDR2 ANQGSEA.

This clonotype was observed many times. The V call is TRBV3-1, the J call TRBJ2-7; 10 nucleotides align to TRBD2. Germline CDR1 and CDR2: LGHDT and YNNKEL (reference sequence). The junction had 16 bases not matched to a gene; V was cut back by 3 bases and J by 2 bases. This CDR3 has 19 amino acids. This CDR3 reads CASSQDPRLAGETPYEQYF. CDR3 DNA: TGTGCCAGCAGCCAGGACCCCCGGCTAGCGGGAGAGACCCCCTACGAGCAGTACTTC.

The table lists this clonotype with many counts. This chain links TRBV2 with TRBJ2-7; 10 bases fit TRBD2. The CDR3 totals 14 residues. The germline V gene has CDR1 SNHLY and CDR2 FYNNEI. The trim removed 6 bases at V and 5 bases at J, leaving 7 bases unmatched. DNA of the CDR3: TGTGCCAGCAGGAGCGGGGGGGCCGGCGACGAGCAGTACTTC. Translating gives CASRSGGAGDEQYF.

This clonotype showed up many times. This chain connects TRBV29-1 to TRBJ2-6; no clear D. The germline CDR1 and CDR2 sequences are SQVTM and ANQGSEA. This CDR3 has 14 residues. Trimming removed 5 bases from V and 0 bases from J, with 8 bases in between. The CDR3 is CSVQTSSGANVLTF. Written as DNA, the CDR3 is TGCAGCGTTCAGACAAGCTCTGGGGCCAACGTCCTGACTTTC.

In this sample, this clonotype turned up many times. V gene TRBV12-3 or TRBV12-4 combines with J gene TRBJ2-1; 7 bases fit TRBD2. The CDR3 has 17 residues. The trim removed 3 bases at V and 0 bases at J, leaving 8 bases unmatched. The CDR3 region is CASSLGGGPSSYNEQFF. The CDR3 DNA follows: TGTGCCAGCAGTTTGGGGGGAGGGCCAAGCTCCTACAATGAGCAGTTCTTC.

On this clonotype: The junction and the germline gene differ at one end; a read error may be behind it. The chain links TRBV4-1 to TRBJ2-1; D perhaps matches TRBD2 (6 bases). Germline V CDR1 and CDR2: MGHRA, YSYEKL. The length of the CDR3 is 21 residues. This CDR3 reads CASGPYIRTCGKMATFNEQFF. CDR3 nucleotides: TGTGCCAGCGGCCCCTACATCCGGACTTGCGGGAAAATGGCGACGTTCAATGAGCAGTTCTTC.

This clonotype was detected many times. The V gene is TRBV4-2, the J gene TRBJ2-7; D assignment may be TRBD1 or TRBD2 (6 bases each). Between the trimmed V and J ends, which lost 3 bases and 0 bases, there was a span of 12 bases. Germline assignment: CDR1 LGHNA and CDR2 YNFKEQ. The CDR3 has 15 amino acids. The CDR3 reads CASSQVGGSSYEQYF. CDR3 nucleotides: TGTGCCAGCAGCCAGGTCGGGGGCAGCTCCTACGAGCAGTACTTC.

This clonotype came up a few times. This rearrangement joins TRBV28 to TRBJ1-5; a weak D match, TRBD1 (5 bases). The V and J ends lost 6 bases and 3 bases respectively, with 18 bases between them. This CDR3 spans 16 amino acids. Germline CDR1 MDHEN, CDR2 SYDVKM. CDR3 amino acids: CASSTNRRLINQPQHF. In DNA, the CDR3 is TGTGCCAGCAGCACCAACAGGCGCCTGATCAATCAGCCCCAGCATTTT.